The next 12 T cell receptor beta chains were all read from a single sample in a study of blood T cells in healthy people across ages. Together with a sample-barcoded 5' primer, a J-beta primer mix was included in a second PCR lasting about 7 to 12 cycles. TCRdb reprocessed the 5' RACE reads with MiXCR, giving one entry per CDR3 protein. Among 1 million or so distinct CDR3 sequences listed, roughly a quarter were seen once. These records were also assigned to another study, of T cells of mothers and their children.

Sequencing input: blood. The receptors were sampled from a girl aged 2-10 years in good health.

The chain links TRBV5-1 to TRBJ2-5, with 8 bases aligning to TRBD2. The V and J ends lost 7 bases and 5 bases, in that order; junction bases with no gene match: 13. The CDR3 is 15 residues long. Germline-derived CDR1 and CDR2 are SGHRS and YFSETQ. This CDR3 reads CASEMVPGGQETQYF. CDR3 bases: TGCGCCAGCGAGATGGTGCCGGGAGGGCAGGAGACCCAGTACTTC. Complete variable domain (other parts from reference TRBV5-1 and TRBJ2-5): KAGVTQTPRYLIKTRGQQVTLSCSPISGHRSVSWYQQTPGQGLQFLFEYFSETQRNKGNFPGRFSGRQFSNSRSEMNVSTLELGDSALYLCASEMVPGGQETQYFGPGTRLLVL.

The chain is built from TRBV20-1 and TRBJ2-5, with D perhaps TRBD1 (5 bases). This CDR3 is 14 amino acids long. V was pared by 0 bases and J by 2 bases, with 10 bases between. The germline V gene has CDR1 DFQATT and CDR2 SNEGSKA (reference sequence). This CDR3 reads CSARDGANQETQYF. The DNA for the CDR3 is TGCAGTGCTAGAGATGGGGCTAATCAAGAGACCCAGTACTTC.

Only a few counts were recorded for this clonotype. This chain links TRBV9 with TRBJ2-5; a weak D match, TRBD2 (6 bases). With the DNA end fitting TRBJ2-7 better, the J assignment may be wrong. Germline CDR1 is SGDLS and CDR2 is YYNGEE. The CDR3 is 14 residues long. CDR3 sequence (DNA): TGTGCCAGCACCGATCGGGACTCATCCTACGAGCAGTACTTC. This gives the protein CASTDRDSSYEQYF.

In its sample, this clonotype was seen many times. The chain couples TRBV7-9 to TRBJ2-6; D is unresolved. CDR1 SEHNR and CDR2 FQNEAQ come from the germline V gene (reference sequence). The length of the CDR3 is 17 residues. With 2 bases removed from V and 0 bases from J, the gap between germline ends came to 11 bases. CDR3 coding DNA: TGTGCCAGCAGCTTAACGGGCAGGCCCTCTGGGGCCAACGTCCTGACTTTC. Encoded protein: CASSLTGRPSGANVLTF.

V is TRBV7-2 and J is TRBJ2-5; possibly TRBD2 for D (5 bases). The V gene's germline CDR1 is SGHTA and CDR2 FQGNSA. This CDR3 region has 15 residues. The V and J ends lost 1 base and 4 bases respectively, with 13 bases between them. In nucleotides, the CDR3 is TGTGCCAGCAGCTTAGTCGGCAGGAGGAGAGAGACCCAGTACTTC. Amino acid sequence: CASSLVGRRRETQYF.

With respect to this clonotype: A much larger clone is a single base away; this may be a read error. This chain connects TRBV12-3 or TRBV12-4 to TRBJ2-6; unclear D gene. Trimming removed 8 bases from V and 11 bases from J, with 13 bases in between. The CDR3 sequence is 12 residues long. CDR3 nucleotides: TGTGCCAGCCGTCGGGCGACCCACGTCCTGACTTTC. Translation gives CASRRATHVLTF.

The chain recombines TRBV3-1 with TRBJ2-3; 10 nucleotides line up with TRBD2. The germline V gene encodes CDR1 LGHDT and CDR2 YNNKEL (reference sequence). J was trimmed by 7 bases and V by 1 base; bases with no gene match: 5. This CDR3 is 15 amino acids long. DNA for the CDR3: TGTGCCAGCAGCCAAGTCCTAGCGGGAGATAATACGCAGTATTTT. It translates to CASSQVLAGDNTQYF.

The chain couples TRBV7-9 to TRBJ2-3; unclear D gene. Deletions cut 2 bases from V and 3 bases from J, with 6 bases between. The CDR3 runs to 13 residues. Germline CDR1 is SEHNR and CDR2 is FQNEAQ (reference sequence). CDR3: CASSLPYTDTQYF. CDR3 bases: TGTGCCAGCAGCTTACCCTATACAGATACGCAGTATTTT.

This clonotype was picked up a small number of times. V usage is TRBV5-5 and J usage is TRBJ2-5; 9 nucleotides match TRBD2. The junction had 7 bases not matched to a gene; V was cut back by 3 bases and J by 1 base. Germline assignment: CDR1 SGHKS and CDR2 YYEKEE (reference sequence). CDR3 length equals 16 residues. The CDR3 nucleotides are TGTGCCAGCAGCTACATTAGCGGGGGAGTCCAAGAGACCCAGTACTTC. Translated, it gives CASSYISGGVQETQYF.

V usage is TRBV2 and J usage is TRBJ1-2; unclear D gene. The CDR3 extends over 12 amino acids. V was trimmed by 8 bases and J by 7 bases, leaving 14 bases between them. Germline V CDR1 and CDR2: SNHLY, FYNNEI. The CDR3, as DNA: TGTGCCAGCCGGACTCCTAGAGGTGGCTACACCTTC. Translation gives CASRTPRGGYTF.

This clonotype has just a few counts. The junction departs from germline at one end; a sequencing error may be responsible. For the CDR3, the DNA is TGTGCCAGCAGTTTAGTAGGACAGCCCTCCCGGTACTTC. Its translation: CASSLVGQPSRYF. The chain has TRBV12-3 or TRBV12-4 and TRBJ2-1, with D maybe TRBD1 (6 bases). This CDR3 has 13 amino acids.

The J gene is TRBJ2-1, the V gene TRBV19; 10 bases line up with TRBD1. The germline V gene has CDR1 LNHDA and CDR2 SQIVND (reference sequence). The CDR3 is 14 amino acids. J lost 6 bases, V lost 5 bases, and 4 bases had no gene match. The CDR3 nucleotides read TGTGCCAGTAGTTTCCGGGACAGGGGCAATGAGCAGTTCTTC. Its protein product is CASSFRDRGNEQFF.